The 25 T cell receptor beta chains in this list originate from one sample, sequenced in a study of cytomegalovirus exposure and HLA in healthy donors. Use of 60 Vbeta and 13 Jbeta primers characterized the PCR. Sequencing used immunoSEQ multiplex PCR; TCRdb keeps in-frame clones, though not all of them. The table shows around 150,000 clones, with 70% to 80% occurring only once. Sequencing was carried out using PBMCs. Receptors were obtained from a human donor in good health.

This chain links TRBV4-3 with TRBJ2-3; possible D gene TRBD2, 6 bases. V was clipped by 1 base and J by 0 bases, with 11 bases between them. The germline CDR1 and CDR2 sequences are LGHNA and YSLEER. The CDR3 is 16 residues long. CDR3: CASSQATGASTDTQYF. CDR3 sequence (DNA): TGCGCCAGCAGCCAAGCAACGGGAGCTAGCACAGATACGCAGTATTTT.

The chain carries TRBV19 and TRBJ2-1; 9 nucleotides line up with TRBD1. The ends lost 8 bases at V and 10 bases at J; junction bases unmatched: 18. Germline values: CDR1 LNHDA, CDR2 SQIVND (reference sequence). This CDR3 has 16 amino acids. The CDR3 reads CASRKPGQGRLAEQFF. The CDR3 region has the DNA TGTGCCAGTCGAAAGCCGGGACAGGGACGACTAGCCGAGCAGTTCTTC.

The J gene is TRBJ1-1, the V gene TRBV2; 7 bases map to TRBD1. Germline CDR1 and CDR2: SNHLY and FYNNEI. V was clipped by 0 bases and J by 5 bases; unmatched bases: 3. This CDR3 has 14 residues. Written as DNA, the CDR3 is TGTGCCAGCAGTGAAGCGAGGGGGCCGACTGAAGCTTTCTTT. Protein: CASSEARGPTEAFF.

The chain joins TRBV30 to TRBJ2-7; D might be TRBD1 (5 bases). With 5 bases removed from V and 3 bases from J, the gap between germline ends came to 23 bases. The CDR3 extends over 16 amino acids. Germline loops: CDR1 GTSNPN, CDR2 SVGIG (reference sequence). CDR3 sequence: CAWGRPTGPDFYEQYF. The CDR3 nucleotides read TGTGCCTGGGGAAGGCCAACAGGCCCTGATTTCTACGAGCAGTACTTC.

V usage is TRBV4-3 and J usage is TRBJ1-1; 9 bases match TRBD1. The CDR3 consists of 15 residues. Looked up from germline, CDR1 is LGHNA and CDR2 is YSLEER. J gave up 4 bases and V 2 bases, and 5 bases lay outside the gene matches. The CDR3 region is CASSQLSTGGTEAFF. The CDR3 DNA is TGCGCCAGCAGCCAACTATCGACAGGGGGCACTGAAGCTTTCTTT.

V is TRBV19 and J is TRBJ2-1, with D possibly being TRBD1 (5 bases). The CDR3 sequence is 13 residues long. V lost 7 bases and J lost 10, with 17 bases in between. CDR1 and CDR2 from the germline V gene are LNHDA and SQIVND (reference sequence). CDR3 in DNA: TGTGCCAGTATCAGCAGGGAAGATGAGGAGCAGTTCTTC. The encoded protein is CASISREDEEQFF.

V and J are TRBV29-1 and TRBJ2-3; D is possibly TRBD1 (5 bases). The CDR3 has 14 residues. The V end was cut by 3 bases, the J end by 3 bases, with 13 bases between. Germline V CDR1 and CDR2: SQVTM, ANQGSEA. The CDR3 region is CSVDNAGITDTQYF. The CDR3 nucleotides read TGCAGCGTTGATAACGCAGGGATAACAGATACGCAGTATTTT.

The V gene is TRBV29-1, the J gene TRBJ1-2, with D possibly matching TRBD1 (6 bases). The CDR3 consists of 11 residues. Germline V CDR1 and CDR2: SQVTM, ANQGSEA. Trimming shortened V by 6 bases and J by 6 bases, and 11 bases separated the two germline ends. The CDR3 reads CSVKRTDGYTF. CDR3 sequence (DNA): TGCAGCGTCAAACGGACAGATGGCTACACCTTC. Full variable domain (rest looked up from reference TRBV29-1 and TRBJ1-2): SAVISQKPSRDICQRGTSLTIQCQVDSQVTMMFWYRQQPGQSLTLIATANQGSEATYESGFVIDKFPISRPNLTFSTLTVSNMSPEDSSIYLCSVKRTDGYTFGSGTRLTVV.

The rearrangement joins TRBV7-9 to TRBJ2-3; TRBD2 agrees at 8 bases. Germline V gives CDR1 SEHNR, CDR2 FQNEAQ (reference sequence). This CDR3 region has 16 residues. Trimming removed 3 bases from V and 2 bases from J; junction bases left unmatched: 7. The CDR3 loop is CASSFERGFTTDTQYF. In nucleotides, the CDR3 is TGTGCCAGCAGCTTCGAGCGGGGGTTTACCACAGATACGCAGTATTTT.

The CDR3 sequence is CASSQGFRTIYTGELFF. The CDR3 DNA sequence: TGTGCCAGCAGCCAAGGTTTTCGGACTATCTACACCGGGGAGCTGTTTTTT. The V gene is TRBV14, the J gene TRBJ2-2; a possible D gene is TRBD2 (6 bases). V was shortened by 1 base and J by 3 bases, with 15 bases between the two germline ends. The CDR3 sequence is 17 residues long. Germline V gives CDR1 SGHDN, CDR2 FVKESK.

This sequence joins TRBV14 and TRBJ2-7; D is undetermined. Germline CDR1 reads SGHDN; CDR2 reads FVKESK. This CDR3 has 12 residues. Trimming took off 1 base at V and 6 bases at J, with 7 bases between the two ends. CDR3 nucleotide sequence: TGTGCCAGCAGCCAAGCCGGGTTCGAGCAGTACTTC. Its protein product is CASSQAGFEQYF.

This clone occurred once. The gene calls are TRBV7-6 and TRBJ1-4, with D perhaps TRBD1 (6 bases). With 5 bases removed from V and 8 bases from J, the gap between germline ends came to 21 bases. Germline lookup yields CDR1 SGHVS and CDR2 FNYEAQ. The CDR3 has 16 residues. The CDR3 region is CASSRGDTSDGEKLFF. The DNA of the CDR3 is TGTGCCAGCAGCCGTGGGGACACTTCGGACGGGGAAAAACTGTTTTTT.

This clone came up once. The gene calls are TRBV19 and TRBJ2-1, with 9 nucleotides matching TRBD2. The CDR3 length is 14 residues. CDR1 and CDR2 (germline): LNHDA, SQIVND (reference sequence). J gave up 6 bases and V 5 bases, and 5 bases lay outside the gene matches. The CDR3 is CASSSSGGINEQFF. As DNA, the CDR3 is TGTGCCAGTAGTTCCAGCGGGGGGATCAATGAGCAGTTCTTC. The full variable domain, completed using reference TRBV19 and TRBJ2-1, is DGGITQSPKYLFRKEGQNVTLSCEQNLNHDAMYWYRQDPGQGLRLIYYSQIVNDFQKGDIAEGYSVSREKKESFPLTVTSAQKNPTAFYLCASSSSGGINEQFFGPGTRLTVL.

Points on this clone: At one end the junction does not follow the germline gene, possibly because of a read error. This chain links TRBV13 with TRBJ2-7; D possibly corresponds to TRBD1 (5 bases). Germline V CDR1 and CDR2: PRHDT, FYEKMQ (reference sequence). The CDR3 has 15 amino acids. The CDR3 region is CASRSQGTVSDEQYF. Here the CDR3 DNA reads TGTGCCAGCAGGTCGCAGGGTACCGTCTCCGACGAGCAGTACTTC. The full variable domain, in which reference TRBV13 and TRBJ2-7 provide the parts outside the CDR3, is AAGVIQSPRHLIKEKRETATLKCYPIPRHDTVYWYQQGPGQDPQFLISFYEKMQSDKGSIPDRFSAQQFSDYHSELNMSSLELGDSALYFCASRSQGTVSDEQYFGPGTRLTVT.

The chain carries TRBV5-1 and TRBJ2-1, with 9 bases identical to TRBD2. This CDR3 has 15 residues. From germline, CDR1 is SGHRS and CDR2 YFSETQ. The V gene end was trimmed by 1 base and the J gene end by 9 bases; junction bases not matched to a gene: 8. Written as DNA, the CDR3 is TGCGCCAGCAGCTTGATAGGCGGGGGGGGGAGTGAGCAGTTCTTC. Protein product: CASSLIGGGGSEQFF.

The chain couples TRBV27 to TRBJ1-2; possibly TRBD1 for D (6 bases). This CDR3 is built from 15 residues. The germline gives CDR1 MNHEY, CDR2 SMNVEV (reference sequence). The V and J ends lost 1 base and 8 bases respectively, with 17 bases between them. The CDR3 DNA is TGTGCCAGCAGTTTATACGAAGGGGGATTGGGCGGCTACACCTTC. Translated, it gives CASSLYEGGLGGYTF.

V usage is TRBV19 and J usage is TRBJ1-4; TRBD1 is a possible D gene (6 bases). The CDR3 contains 15 residues. With 5 bases removed from V and 7 bases from J, the gap between germline ends came to 17 bases. Germline lookup yields CDR1 LNHDA and CDR2 SQIVND (reference sequence). CDR3 coding DNA: TGTGCCAGTAGTTCACCAGGGGTTGTACGTGAAAAACTGTTTTTT. It specifies CASSSPGVVREKLFF.

J is TRBJ2-6 and V is TRBV19; D is ambiguous. Trimming removed 5 bases at V and 0 bases at J, with 8 bases between. The germline CDR1 and CDR2 sequences are LNHDA and SQIVND (reference sequence). The CDR3 consists of 15 residues. The CDR3 spells CASSLASSGANVLTF. CDR3 DNA sequence: TGTGCCAGTAGTTTAGCTAGCTCTGGGGCCAACGTCCTGACTTTC. The full variable domain, with the rest looked up from reference TRBV19 and TRBJ2-6, is DGGITQSPKYLFRKEGQNVTLSCEQNLNHDAMYWYRQDPGQGLRLIYYSQIVNDFQKGDIAEGYSVSREKKESFPLTVTSAQKNPTAFYLCASSLASSGANVLTFGAGSRLTVL.

The rearrangement uses TRBV6-5 and TRBJ1-2; maybe TRBD1 (5 bases). This CDR3 has 11 residues. Germline-derived CDR1 and CDR2 are MNHEY and SVGAGI. The V end was cut by 7 bases, the J end by 10 bases, with 13 bases between. The CDR3 coding sequence is TGTGCCAGCAAATACAGGAACCACTACACCTTC. The encoded protein is CASKYRNHYTF.

This clone was recorded a few times. The gene calls are TRBV2 and TRBJ2-1, with a weak D call TRBD2 (6 bases). V shed 6 bases and J shed 1 base, with 13 bases lying between them. This CDR3 spans 15 amino acids. The germline V gene encodes CDR1 SNHLY and CDR2 FYNNEI. The CDR3 DNA follows: TGTGCCAGCAGCACCGTGGGGGGTTCCTACAATGAGCAGTTCTTC. Its translation: CASSTVGGSYNEQFF.

V gene TRBV6-5 combines with J gene TRBJ2-3; possibly TRBD1 for D (5 bases). CDR3 length: 16 amino acids. In germline, CDR1 is MNHEY, CDR2 SVGAGI. V gave up 4 bases and J gave up 2 bases, with 16 bases separating them. This CDR3 reads CASSSQDISVTDTQYF. The DNA for the CDR3 is TGTGCCAGCAGTTCCCAGGACATCAGCGTCACAGATACGCAGTATTTT.

V is TRBV28 and J is TRBJ1-1; no firm D call. CDR1 is MDHEN and CDR2 is SYDVKM in the germline V gene. The CDR3 extends over 11 amino acids. The V end lost 6 bases, the J end lost 1 base, and 3 bases lay between the germline ends. CDR3 coding DNA: TGTGCCAGCAGCTCGAACACTGAAGCTTTCTTT. As protein: CASSSNTEAFF.

The chain employs TRBV11-2 and TRBJ2-5; tentative D call: TRBD1 (6 bases). The germline CDR1 and CDR2 sequences are SGHAT and FQNNGV. The CDR3 consists of 15 residues. Trimming pared 7 bases from V and 1 base from J, leaving 16 bases between. The CDR3 sequence is CASNPDGTTQETQYF. In nucleotides, the CDR3 is TGTGCCAGCAACCCTGACGGGACAACCCAAGAGACCCAGTACTTC.

This chain uses TRBV28 with TRBJ1-2; no definite D call. The CDR3 runs to 12 residues. V was shortened by 10 bases and J by 3 bases, with 12 bases between the two germline ends. Germline V gene data show CDR1 as MDHEN and CDR2 as SYDVKM. This chain's CDR3 is CATPGGDYGYTF. CDR3 coding DNA: TGTGCCACGCCCGGCGGAGACTATGGCTACACCTTC.

The chain employs TRBV12-5 and TRBJ2-2, with a weak D call TRBD2 (6 bases). This CDR3 is 14 amino acids long. Germline assignment: CDR1 LGHNT and CDR2 FRNRAP. In nucleotides, the CDR3 is TGTGCAGCCGGACTCCCGGGGGATACCGGGGAGCTGTTTTTT. Amino acids: CAAGLPGDTGELFF.